Detailed here is one TCR beta chain. The germline CDR1 and CDR2 sequences are SGHTS and YDEGEE. This CDR3 is 15 amino acids long. V lost 2 bases and J lost 4, with 16 bases in between. The sample belongs to a study of blood T cell repertoires in COVID-19. Assignment of participants to cohorts was predicated upon participant-reported clinical history. The table came from immunoSEQ multiplex PCR; TCRdb's copy has only in-frame clones and leaves some out. The sample lists 310,000 or so clones, almost 90% occurring once. This TCR came from a woman aged 18-30 years with acute COVID-19. The chain employs TRBV5-8 and TRBJ2-7; weak D call: TRBD1 (6 bases). Sequencing was done on a sample of PBMCs or T cells enriched from blood (not recorded which). The CDR3 region has the DNA TGTGCCAGCAGCTTTACGAGACAGGTCATGTACGAGCAGTACTTC. Encoded protein: CASSFTRQVMYEQYF.